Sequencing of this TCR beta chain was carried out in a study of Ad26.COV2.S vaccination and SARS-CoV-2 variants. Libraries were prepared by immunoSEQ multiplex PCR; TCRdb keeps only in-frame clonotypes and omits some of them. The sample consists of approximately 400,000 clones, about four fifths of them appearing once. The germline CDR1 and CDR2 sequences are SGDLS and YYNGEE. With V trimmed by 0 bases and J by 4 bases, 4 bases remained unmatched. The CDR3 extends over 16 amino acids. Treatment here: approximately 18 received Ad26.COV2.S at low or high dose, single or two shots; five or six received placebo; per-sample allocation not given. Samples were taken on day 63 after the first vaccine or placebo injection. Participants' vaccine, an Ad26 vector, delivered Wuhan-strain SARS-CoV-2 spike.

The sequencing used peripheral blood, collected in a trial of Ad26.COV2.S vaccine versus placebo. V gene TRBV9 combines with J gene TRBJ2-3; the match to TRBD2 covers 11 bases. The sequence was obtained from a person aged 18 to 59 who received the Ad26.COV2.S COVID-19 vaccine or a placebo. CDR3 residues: CASSVVNSGGADTQYF. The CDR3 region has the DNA TGTGCCAGCAGCGTAGTGAATAGCGGGGGGGCAGATACGCAGTATTTT.